Below, 14 T cell receptor beta chains from the same sample are listed, as sequenced in a study of early T cells in non-severe SARS-CoV-2 infection. MiXCR was run by TCRdb on the 5' RACE reads, yielding one entry per CDR3 protein. The repertoire consists of about 83,000 distinct CDR3 sequences, with 8.5% to 12% occurring once and the leading ten covering 8% to 8.5%. Sequencing used whole blood, obtained at baseline. The receptors derive from an adult who was a healthcare worker with PCR-confirmed SARS-CoV-2 infection or an uninfected control (not recorded which).

The chain recombines TRBV5-4 with TRBJ2-4; D uncertain. Trimming cost V 0 bases and J 0 bases, with 16 bases left between them. CDR3 size: 18 residues. The germline V gene has CDR1 SGHNT and CDR2 YYREEE (reference sequence). CDR3: CASSLDLERTLAKNIQYF. CDR3 DNA: TGTGCCAGCAGCTTGGATCTCGAGCGAACCTTAGCCAAAAACATTCAGTACTTC.

This clonotype was seen a handful of times. The rearrangement joins TRBV30 to TRBJ1-1; D is perhaps TRBD1 (5 bases). In germline, CDR1 is GTSNPN, CDR2 SVGIG (reference sequence). Trimming removed 4 bases at V and 3 bases at J, with 12 bases between. The CDR3 is made up of 13 amino acids. CDR3 DNA: TGTGCCTGGAATGGCAGGGAAGACACTGAAGCTTTCTTT. It specifies CAWNGREDTEAFF. Variable domain in full (rest from reference TRBV30 and TRBJ1-1): SQTIHQWPATLVQPVGSPLSLECTVEGTSNPNLYWYRQAAGRGLQLLFYSVGIGQISSEVPQNLSASRPQDRQFILSSKKLLLSDSGFYLCAWNGREDTEAFFGQGTRLTVV.

This clonotype has only a few counts. The chain employs TRBV12-3 or TRBV12-4 and TRBJ1-1; D is unresolved. V was cut by 3 bases and J by 7 bases, with 12 bases left in between. The CDR3 runs to 13 residues. The CDR3 protein is CASSFTEPGEAFF. DNA for the CDR3: TGTGCCAGCAGTTTCACAGAACCCGGTGAAGCTTTCTTT.

The chain links TRBV6-6 to TRBJ2-3; 7 bases line up with TRBD2. The V gene's germline CDR1 is MNHNY and CDR2 SVGAGI (reference sequence). The V and J ends lost 2 bases and 3 bases, in that order; junction bases with no gene match: 11. This CDR3 has 17 residues. Here the CDR3 DNA reads TGTGCCAGCAGTTACGGGAGGGCTAGCGTGCGAACAGATACGCAGTATTTT. It translates to CASSYGRASVRTDTQYF.

V and J are TRBV6-5 and TRBJ1-5; no reliable D call. CDR3 length: 13 residues. V gave up 5 bases and J gave up 3 bases, with 8 bases separating them. CDR1 and CDR2 from the germline V gene are MNHEY and SVGAGI. The CDR3 is CASSKVHNQPQHF. The CDR3 region has the DNA TGTGCCAGCAGTAAGGTCCACAATCAGCCCCAGCATTTT.

In this sample, this clonotype turned up a few times. The J gene is TRBJ2-1, the V gene TRBV25-1; D could derive from TRBD1 or TRBD2 (5 bases each). Trimming left V 5 bases short and J 5 bases short, with 16 bases between. The CDR3 loop spans 15 amino acids. Germline CDR1 is MGHDK and CDR2 is SYGVNS. CDR3 sequence (DNA): TGTGCCAGCAGTCCTTTAGTGGGGGTTGACAATGAGCAGTTCTTC. Translated: CASSPLVGVDNEQFF.

This clonotype was seen at least ten times. J is TRBJ2-2 and V is TRBV29-1; D perhaps matches TRBD2 (6 bases). Germline loops: CDR1 SQVTM, CDR2 ANQGSEA. V was cut by 5 bases and J by 6 bases, with 13 bases left in between. CDR3 size: 13 residues. CDR3 residues: CSVLTSSSGELFF. CDR3 nucleotides: TGCAGCGTTTTGACTAGTTCCTCCGGGGAGCTGTTTTTT.

The sample holds a few counts of this clonotype. V and J are TRBV27 and TRBJ1-1, with 7 bases matching TRBD1. V shed 5 bases and J 0 bases; nucleotides not matched to a gene: 3. The CDR3 spans 14 residues. Germline V gene sequence: CDR1 MNHEY, CDR2 SMNVEV (reference sequence). The CDR3 protein is CASSQQGLNTEAFF. The CDR3, as DNA: TGTGCCAGCAGTCAACAGGGGTTGAACACTGAAGCTTTCTTT.

Ten or more counts support this clonotype. This rearrangement joins TRBV6-1 to TRBJ2-3; a possible D gene is TRBD2 (5 bases). CDR3 length equals 15 residues. The V and J ends lost 6 bases and 10 bases respectively, with 23 bases between them. Germline V gene sequence: CDR1 MNHNS, CDR2 SASEGT. CDR3 protein: CASRDSPPGSVAQYF. The CDR3 DNA follows: TGTGCCAGCAGGGACTCCCCCCCGGGCAGCGTGGCGCAGTATTTT.

This clonotype was picked up a small number of times. V usage is TRBV28 and J usage is TRBJ1-6; possibly TRBD1 for D (6 bases). CDR1 is MDHEN, CDR2 SYDVKM, per germline. There are 15 residues in the CDR3. Trimming left V 6 bases short and J 7 bases short, with 16 bases between. The CDR3 spells CASSSNRAGNSPLHF. The CDR3 bases are TGTGCCAGCAGCTCGAACAGGGCAGGGAATTCACCCCTCCACTTT.

This clonotype appeared many times. V gene TRBV20-1 combines with J gene TRBJ2-7, with D perhaps matching TRBD2 (5 bases). With 0 bases removed from V and 3 bases from J, the gap between germline ends came to 15 bases. Germline loops: CDR1 DFQATT, CDR2 SNEGSKA (reference sequence). This CDR3 comprises 15 residues. CDR3 sequence: CSARDPGSGDYEQYF. The CDR3 DNA reads as TGCAGTGCTAGAGATCCGGGATCAGGCGACTACGAGCAGTACTTC.

In its sample, this clonotype was seen a few times. This rearrangement joins TRBV20-1 to TRBJ2-3, with D perhaps matching TRBD2 (6 bases). There are 15 residues in the CDR3. Trimming pared 4 bases from V and 0 bases from J, leaving 14 bases between. The germline gives CDR1 DFQATT, CDR2 SNEGSKA (reference sequence). The chain's CDR3 is CSATDPSASTDTQYF. CDR3 nucleotides: TGCAGTGCTACTGATCCTAGCGCTAGCACAGATACGCAGTATTTT.

This clonotype was detected many times. The CDR3 here is CASSLAGDSLPLHF. Written as DNA, the CDR3 is TGTGCCAGCAGCTTAGCAGGGGATTCTCTACCCCTCCACTTT. V usage is TRBV7-2 and J usage is TRBJ1-6; the D gene is possibly TRBD1 (5 bases). The CDR3 is 14 residues long. Trimming removed 0 bases from V and 12 bases from J, with 12 bases in between. Germline CDR1 SGHTA, CDR2 FQGNSA.

This clonotype was counted at least ten times. The chain recombines TRBV28 with TRBJ2-1; 7 nucleotides match TRBD2. Germline-derived CDR1 and CDR2 are MDHEN and SYDVKM. V was pared by 3 bases and J by 7 bases, with 9 bases of the junction left unmatched. This CDR3 is built from 15 residues. CDR3 sequence reads: CASSFEAGVTNEQFF. CDR3 DNA: TGTGCCAGCAGTTTTGAGGCGGGAGTAACAAATGAGCAGTTCTTC.